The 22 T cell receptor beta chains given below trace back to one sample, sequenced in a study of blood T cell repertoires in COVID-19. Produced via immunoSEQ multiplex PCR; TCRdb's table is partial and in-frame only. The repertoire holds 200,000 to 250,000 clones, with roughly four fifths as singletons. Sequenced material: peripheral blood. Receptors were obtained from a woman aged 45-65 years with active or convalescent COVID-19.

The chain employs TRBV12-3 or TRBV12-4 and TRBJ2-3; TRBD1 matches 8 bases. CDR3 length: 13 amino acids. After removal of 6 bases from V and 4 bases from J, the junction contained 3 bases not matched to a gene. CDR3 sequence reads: CASRDRGPDTQYF. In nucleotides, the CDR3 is TGTGCCAGCAGAGACAGGGGCCCAGATACGCAGTATTTT.

The CDR3 bases are TGTGCCAGCAGCTTGCCTCTAGCCAATTCACCCCTCCACTTT. As protein: CASSLPLANSPLHF. This rearrangement joins TRBV5-4 to TRBJ1-6; no clear D gene. The CDR3 sequence is 14 residues long. The V end lost 1 base, the J end lost 7 bases, and 9 bases lay between the germline ends. Germline CDR1 is SGHNT and CDR2 is YYREEE (reference sequence).

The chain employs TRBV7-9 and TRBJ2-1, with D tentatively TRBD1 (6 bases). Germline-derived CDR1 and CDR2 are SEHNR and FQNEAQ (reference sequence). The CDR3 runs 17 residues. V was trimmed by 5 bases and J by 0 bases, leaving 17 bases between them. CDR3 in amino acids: CASSITGQTSSYNEQFF. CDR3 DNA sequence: TGTGCCAGCAGCATAACAGGGCAAACGAGCTCCTACAATGAGCAGTTCTTC.

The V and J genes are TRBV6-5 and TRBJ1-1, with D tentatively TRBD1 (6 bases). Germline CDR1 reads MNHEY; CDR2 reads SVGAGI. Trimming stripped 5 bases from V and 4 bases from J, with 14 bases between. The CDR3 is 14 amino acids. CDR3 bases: TGTGCCAGCAGTCCAGGGCAGGGGCCCACTGAAGCTTTCTTT. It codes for CASSPGQGPTEAFF.

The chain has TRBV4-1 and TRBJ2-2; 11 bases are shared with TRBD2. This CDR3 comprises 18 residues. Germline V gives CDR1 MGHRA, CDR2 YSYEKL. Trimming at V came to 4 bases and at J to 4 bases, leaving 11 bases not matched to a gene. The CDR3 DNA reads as TGCGCCAGCAGCCGATTTATAGCGGGGGGGCCTGGCACCGGGGAGCTGTTTTTT. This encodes CASSRFIAGGPGTGELFF.

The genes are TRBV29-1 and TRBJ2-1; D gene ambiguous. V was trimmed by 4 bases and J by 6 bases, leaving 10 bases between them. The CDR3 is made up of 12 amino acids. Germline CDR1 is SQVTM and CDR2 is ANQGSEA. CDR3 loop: CSVVSFGNEQFF. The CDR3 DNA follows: TGCAGCGTTGTTAGCTTCGGCAATGAGCAGTTCTTC.

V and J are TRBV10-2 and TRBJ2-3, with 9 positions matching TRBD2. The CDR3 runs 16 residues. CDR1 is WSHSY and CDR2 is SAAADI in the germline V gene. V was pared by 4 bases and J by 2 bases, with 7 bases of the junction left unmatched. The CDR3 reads CASSGLSGGNTDTQYF. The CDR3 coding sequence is TGCGCCAGCAGTGGCCTTAGCGGGGGAAACACAGATACGCAGTATTTT.

CDR3 residues: CASSPNFDRVKQPQHF. The CDR3 DNA follows: TGTGCCAGCAGCCCAAACTTCGACAGGGTCAAACAGCCCCAGCATTTT. This chain uses TRBV6-6 with TRBJ1-5, with 7 bases identical to TRBD1. The CDR3 has 16 amino acids. From germline, CDR1 is MNHNY and CDR2 SVGAGI (reference sequence). V lost 6 bases to trimming and J lost 7 bases; unmatched junction nucleotides: 15.

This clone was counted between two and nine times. The CDR3 is CASSLDPLTGQNSPLHF. The DNA of the CDR3 is TGTGCCAGCAGCTTAGACCCCCTGACAGGGCAGAATTCACCCCTCCACTTT. The chain links TRBV7-6 to TRBJ1-6; 7 nucleotides line up with TRBD1. J lost 7 bases, V lost 1 base, and 10 bases had no gene match. The length of the CDR3 is 17 residues. CDR1 and CDR2 (germline): SGHVS, FNYEAQ.

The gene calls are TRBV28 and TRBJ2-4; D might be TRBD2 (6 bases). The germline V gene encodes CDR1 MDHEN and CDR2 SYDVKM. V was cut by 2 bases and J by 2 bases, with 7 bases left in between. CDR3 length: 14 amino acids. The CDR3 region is CASSLGGSKNIQYF. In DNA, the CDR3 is TGTGCCAGCAGTTTAGGGGGGTCCAAAAACATTCAGTACTTC.

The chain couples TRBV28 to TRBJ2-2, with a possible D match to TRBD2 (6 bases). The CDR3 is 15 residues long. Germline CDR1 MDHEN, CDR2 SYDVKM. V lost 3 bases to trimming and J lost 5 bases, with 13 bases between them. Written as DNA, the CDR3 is TGTGCCAGCAGTTTTACTAGCAGAGCAACCGGGGAGCTGTTTTTT. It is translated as CASSFTSRATGELFF.

CDR3 sequence reads: CASSERGTSGYGYTF. The CDR3 bases are TGCGCCAGCAGTGAGAGGGGAACTTCAGGATATGGCTACACCTTC. The V call is TRBV10-2, the J call TRBJ1-2, with D perhaps matching TRBD1 (5 bases). Germline V gene lookup returns CDR1 WSHSY and CDR2 SAAADI. Trimming removed 2 bases at V and 5 bases at J, with 15 bases between. The CDR3 has 15 amino acids.

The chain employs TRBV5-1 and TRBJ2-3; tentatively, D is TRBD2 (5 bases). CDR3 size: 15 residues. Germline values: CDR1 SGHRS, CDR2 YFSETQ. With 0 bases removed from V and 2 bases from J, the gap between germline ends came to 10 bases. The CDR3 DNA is TGCGCCAGCAGCTTGGCGAGCGGCCACACAGATACGCAGTATTTT. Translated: CASSLASGHTDTQYF.

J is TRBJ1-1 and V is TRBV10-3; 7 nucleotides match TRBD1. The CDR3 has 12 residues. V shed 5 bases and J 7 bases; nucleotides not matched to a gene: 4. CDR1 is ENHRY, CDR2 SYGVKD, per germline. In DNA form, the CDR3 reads TGTGCCATCAGTCAGGGGGAGGTTGAAGCTTTCTTT. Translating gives CAISQGEVEAFF.

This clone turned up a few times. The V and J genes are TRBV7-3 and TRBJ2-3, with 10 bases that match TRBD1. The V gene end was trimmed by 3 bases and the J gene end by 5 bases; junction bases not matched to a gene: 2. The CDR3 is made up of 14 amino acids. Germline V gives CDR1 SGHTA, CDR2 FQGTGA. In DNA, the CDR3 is TGTGCCAGCAGCTTCGGACAGGGGGGAGATACGCAGTATTTT. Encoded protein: CASSFGQGGDTQYF.

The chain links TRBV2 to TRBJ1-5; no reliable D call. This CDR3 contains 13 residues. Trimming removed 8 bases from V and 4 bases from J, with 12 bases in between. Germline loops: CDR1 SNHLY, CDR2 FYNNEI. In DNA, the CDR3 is TGTGCCAGCGGAACCGACGGGAATCAGCCCCAGCATTTT. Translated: CASGTDGNQPQHF.

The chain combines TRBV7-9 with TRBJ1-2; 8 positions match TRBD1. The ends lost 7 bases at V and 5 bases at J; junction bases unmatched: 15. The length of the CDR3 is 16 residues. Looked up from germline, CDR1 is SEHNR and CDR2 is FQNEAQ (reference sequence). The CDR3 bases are TGTGCCAGCATCAACATGTCCGGGGACAGGCATTATGGCTACACCTTC. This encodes CASINMSGDRHYGYTF.

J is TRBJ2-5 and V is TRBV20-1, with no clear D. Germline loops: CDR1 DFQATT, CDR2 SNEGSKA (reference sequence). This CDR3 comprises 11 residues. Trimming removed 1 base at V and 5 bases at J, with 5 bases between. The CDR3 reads CSARVGETQYF. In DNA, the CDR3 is TGCAGTGCTAGAGTCGGTGAGACCCAGTACTTC.

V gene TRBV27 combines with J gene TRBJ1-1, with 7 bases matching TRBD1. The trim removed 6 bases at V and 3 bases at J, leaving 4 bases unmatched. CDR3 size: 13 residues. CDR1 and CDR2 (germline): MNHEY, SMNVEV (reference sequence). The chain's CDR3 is CASSRDRDTEAFF. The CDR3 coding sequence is TGTGCCAGCAGCCGGGACAGAGACACTGAAGCTTTCTTT.

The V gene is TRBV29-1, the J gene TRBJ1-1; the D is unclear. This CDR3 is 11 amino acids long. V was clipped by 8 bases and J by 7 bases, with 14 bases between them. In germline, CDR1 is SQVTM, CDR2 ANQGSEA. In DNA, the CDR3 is TGCAGCTGGAACCCAGGAGGTGAAGCTTTCTTT. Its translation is CSWNPGGEAFF.

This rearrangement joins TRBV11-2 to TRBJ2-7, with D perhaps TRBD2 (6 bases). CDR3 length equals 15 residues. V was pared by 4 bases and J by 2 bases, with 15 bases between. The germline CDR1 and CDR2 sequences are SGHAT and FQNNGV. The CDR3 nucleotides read TGTGCCAGCAGCTCGCGCGTAACGGGGGCCTACGAGCAGTACTTC. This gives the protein CASSSRVTGAYEQYF.

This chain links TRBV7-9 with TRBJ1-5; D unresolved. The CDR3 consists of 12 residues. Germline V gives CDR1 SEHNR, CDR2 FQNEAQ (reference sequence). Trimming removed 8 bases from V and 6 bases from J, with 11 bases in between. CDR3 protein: CASARIAQPQHF. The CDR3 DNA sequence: TGTGCCAGCGCGCGGATAGCTCAGCCCCAGCATTTT. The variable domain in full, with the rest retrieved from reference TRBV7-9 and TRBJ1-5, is DTGVSQNPRHKITKRGQNVTFRCDPISEHNRLYWYRQTLGQGPEFLTYFQNEAQLEKSRLLSDRFSAERPKGSFSTLEIQRTEQGDSAMYLCASARIAQPQHFGDGTRLSIL.